The T cell receptor (beta chain) under discussion was sequenced for a study of blood T cell repertoires in COVID-19. Overall study context: Both acute and convalescent COVID-19 samples were obtained from the United States, Italy and Spain. The analysed material was cDNA or gDNA that came from T cells, B-cell-depleted T cells, or PBMCs.

Profiling relied on immunoSEQ multiplex PCR, and the TCRdb table lists in-frame clones only, not all of them. The data contain about 180,000 clones, roughly 87% of them singletons. V dropped 0 bases and J dropped 1 base, with 12 bases sitting between them. Germline assignment: CDR1 LGHNA and CDR2 YNFKEQ. There are 16 residues in the CDR3. Sequences were obtained from peripheral blood. The chain joins TRBV4-2 to TRBJ1-1; possible D gene TRBD1, 5 bases. This TCR derives from a young man who had recovered from COVID-19. Here the CDR3 reads CASSQEIRGANTEAFF. CDR3 nucleotide sequence: TGTGCCAGCAGCCAAGAGATAAGGGGCGCGAACACTGAAGCTTTCTTT.